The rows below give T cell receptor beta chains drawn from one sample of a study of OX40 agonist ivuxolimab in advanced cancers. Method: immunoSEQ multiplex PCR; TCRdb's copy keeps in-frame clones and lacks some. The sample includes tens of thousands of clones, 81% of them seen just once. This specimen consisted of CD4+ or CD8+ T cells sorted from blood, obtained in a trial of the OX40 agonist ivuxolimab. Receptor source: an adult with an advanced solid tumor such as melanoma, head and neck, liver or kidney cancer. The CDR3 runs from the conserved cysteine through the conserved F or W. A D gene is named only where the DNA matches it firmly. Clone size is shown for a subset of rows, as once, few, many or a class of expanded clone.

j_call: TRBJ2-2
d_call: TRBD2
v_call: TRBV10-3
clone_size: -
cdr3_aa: CAISTDSPSGGSGELFF
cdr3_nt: TGTGCCATCAGTACGGACAGTCCTAGCGGGGGGTCCGGGGAGCTGTTTTTT

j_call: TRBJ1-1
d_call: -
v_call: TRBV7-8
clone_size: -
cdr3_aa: CASSPSGNTEAFF
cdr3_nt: TGTGCCAGCAGCCCCTCAGGGAACACTGAAGCTTTCTTT

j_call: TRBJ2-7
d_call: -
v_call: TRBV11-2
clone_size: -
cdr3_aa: CASSLMEEQYF
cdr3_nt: TGTGCCAGCAGCTTGATGGAGGAGCAGTACTTC

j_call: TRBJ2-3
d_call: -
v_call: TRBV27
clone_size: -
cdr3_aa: CASSLTPDTQYF
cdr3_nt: TGTGCCAGCAGCCTGACTCCAGATACGCAGTATTTT

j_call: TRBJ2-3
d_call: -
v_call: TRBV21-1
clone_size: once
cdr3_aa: CASSKAPTGVTDTQYF
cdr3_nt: TGTGCCAGCAGCAAAGCGCCGACAGGGGTCACAGATACGCAGTATTTT

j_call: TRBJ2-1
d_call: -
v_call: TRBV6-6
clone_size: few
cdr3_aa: CASSITANEQFF
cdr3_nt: TGTGCCAGCAGTATCACGGCCAATGAGCAGTTCTTC

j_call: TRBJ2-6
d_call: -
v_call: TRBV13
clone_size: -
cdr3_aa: CASSRGADQGAGANVLTF
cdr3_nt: TGTGCCAGCAGCCGAGGGGCCGATCAGGGTGCTGGGGCCAACGTCCTGACTTTC

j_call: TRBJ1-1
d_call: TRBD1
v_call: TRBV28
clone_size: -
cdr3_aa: CASSLLGQGNTEAFF
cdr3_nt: TGTGCCAGCAGTTTACTAGGACAGGGTAACACTGAAGCTTTCTTT

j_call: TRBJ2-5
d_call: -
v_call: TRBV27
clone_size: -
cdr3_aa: CASSLGQTETQYF
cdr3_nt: TGTGCCAGCAGTTTAGGGCAGACGGAGACCCAGTACTTC

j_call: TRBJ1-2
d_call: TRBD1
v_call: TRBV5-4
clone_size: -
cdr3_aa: CASSPDRGIYGYTF
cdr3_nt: TGTGCCAGCAGCCCCGACAGGGGGATCTATGGCTACACCTTC

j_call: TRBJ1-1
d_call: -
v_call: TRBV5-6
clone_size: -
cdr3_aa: CASSSPPQGNTEAFF
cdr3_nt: TGTGCCAGCAGCTCACCACCACAGGGGAACACTGAAGCTTTCTTT

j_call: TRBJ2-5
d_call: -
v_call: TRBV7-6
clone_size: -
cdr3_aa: CAGSLEAGHQETQYF
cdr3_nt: TGTGCCGGCAGCTTAGAGGCAGGCCACCAAGAGACCCAGTACTTC

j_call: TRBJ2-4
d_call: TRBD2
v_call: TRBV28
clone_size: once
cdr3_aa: CASSAPGRGVLNIQYF
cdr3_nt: TGTGCCAGCAGTGCCCCGGGGCGGGGGGTTCTAAACATTCAGTACTTC

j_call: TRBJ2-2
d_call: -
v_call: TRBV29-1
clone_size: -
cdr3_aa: CSVDSQGPGELFF
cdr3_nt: TGCAGCGTTGACAGTCAGGGCCCCGGGGAGCTGTTTTTT

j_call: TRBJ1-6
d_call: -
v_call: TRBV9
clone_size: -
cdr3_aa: CASSPQGSGRYNSPLHF
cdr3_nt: TGTGCCAGCAGCCCCCAGGGGTCAGGGCGATATAATTCACCCCTCCACTTT

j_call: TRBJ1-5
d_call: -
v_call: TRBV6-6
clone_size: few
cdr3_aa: CASSYGGSNQPQHF
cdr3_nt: TGTGCCAGCAGTTACGGAGGCAGTAATCAGCCCCAGCATTTT

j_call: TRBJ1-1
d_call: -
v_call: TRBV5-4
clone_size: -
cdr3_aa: CASTLRAVNTEAFF
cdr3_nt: TGTGCCAGCACCCTTCGGGCCGTGAACACTGAAGCTTTCTTT

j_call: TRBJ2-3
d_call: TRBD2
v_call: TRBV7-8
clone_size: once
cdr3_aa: CASSLGTSKYTDTQYF
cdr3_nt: TGTGCCAGCAGCCTCGGGACTAGCAAGTACACAGATACGCAGTATTTT